These 8 T cell receptor beta chains were all obtained from the same sample, sequenced in a study of CD8+ T cells in alopecia areata. Peripheral blood, together with lesional scalp punch biopsies, was collected from alopecia areata patients. Extracted RNA was reverse transcribed, and the resulting cDNA served as sequencing template. Measured with immunoSEQ multiplex PCR; TCRdb has only the in-frame clones, and not every one. The data contain around 12,000 clones, approximately 55% of them singletons. The specimen sequenced was skin. These receptors originate from a human donor with alopecia areata.

Only one count was recorded for this clone. V is TRBV10-1 and J is TRBJ2-3, with a weak D call TRBD2 (6 bases). Trimming left V 6 bases short and J 0 bases short, with 16 bases between. The CDR3 is 16 amino acids. Germline CDR1 reads WNHNN; CDR2 reads SYGVQD (reference sequence). The CDR3 sequence: CASSAAKSGSTDTQYF. The CDR3 DNA is TGCGCCAGCAGCGCCGCTAAGAGCGGGAGCACAGATACGCAGTATTTT.

A few counts support this clone. CDR3 coding DNA: TGTGCCAGCAGCTCAAGGCGTACTAGCGCAACTAGCACAGATACGCAGTATTTT. Translating it yields CASSSRRTSATSTDTQYF. The rearrangement links TRBV14 to TRBJ2-3, with 7 bases matching TRBD2. There are 18 residues in the CDR3. V shed 5 bases and J 0 bases; nucleotides not matched to a gene: 14. Germline lookup yields CDR1 SGHDN and CDR2 FVKESK.

The chain has TRBV5-1 and TRBJ1-5; 10 bases match TRBD1. After removal of 4 bases from V and 6 bases from J, the junction contained 16 bases not matched to a gene. The CDR3 sequence is 18 residues long. Germline lookup yields CDR1 SGHRS and CDR2 YFSETQ. This CDR3 is CASSPNPSTGGGGQPQHF. The DNA for the CDR3 is TGCGCCAGCAGCCCAAACCCCTCGACAGGGGGCGGAGGTCAGCCCCAGCATTTT.

The rearrangement uses TRBV28 and TRBJ2-7; 14 bases agree with TRBD2. Germline values: CDR1 MDHEN, CDR2 SYDVKM. J gave up 2 bases and V 6 bases, and 9 bases lay outside the gene matches. The length of the CDR3 is 17 residues. This CDR3 reads CASRGSATSGRAYEQYF. The CDR3 nucleotides are TGTGCCAGCAGGGGTTCGGCGACTAGCGGGAGGGCCTACGAGCAGTACTTC. The complete variable domain, with remaining parts taken from reference TRBV28 and TRBJ2-7, reads DVKVTQSSRYLVKRTGEKVFLECVQDMDHENMFWYRQDPGLGLRLIYFSYDVKMKEKGDIPEGYSVSREKKERFSLILESASTNQTSMYLCASRGSATSGRAYEQYFGPGTRLTVT.

The chain combines TRBV5-1 with TRBJ2-1, with 8 bases aligning to TRBD2. The CDR3 runs 14 residues. V lost 4 bases and J lost 8; bases outside the gene matches: 8. Germline lookup yields CDR1 SGHRS and CDR2 YFSETQ. As DNA, the CDR3 is TGCGCCAGCAGCCCCATCCTAGCGGGCGATGAGCAGTTCTTC. Translating gives CASSPILAGDEQFF.

This chain connects TRBV9 to TRBJ2-2; a possible D gene is TRBD2 (6 bases). Germline V lookup: CDR1 SGDLS, CDR2 YYNGEE. The V end lost 4 bases, the J end lost 8 bases, and 12 bases lay between the germline ends. The CDR3 covers 13 residues. The CDR3 protein is CASSTRGTGELFF. In DNA, the CDR3 is TGTGCCAGCAGCACCCGCGGGACGGGGGAGCTGTTTTTT.

The sample holds a few counts of this clone. The genes are TRBV11-2 and TRBJ2-1; 8 nucleotides match TRBD1. Germline CDR1 and CDR2: SGHAT and FQNNGV. The ends lost 5 bases at V and 0 bases at J; junction bases unmatched: 9. This CDR3 spans 17 amino acids. CDR3 amino acids: CASSADRGGRSYNEQFF. The CDR3, as DNA: TGTGCCAGCAGCGCCGACAGGGGAGGCCGCTCCTACAATGAGCAGTTCTTC.

The chain uses TRBV7-2 and TRBJ2-4; no clear D. From germline, CDR1 is SGHTA and CDR2 FQGNSA. With 2 bases removed from V and 6 bases from J, the gap between germline ends came to 8 bases. The CDR3 is 13 residues long. In DNA form, the CDR3 reads TGTGCCAGCAGCTTATCCAGCTCAAACATTCAGTACTTC. This translates into CASSLSSSNIQYF.